This T cell receptor (beta chain) was recorded in a study of blood T cell repertoires in COVID-19 (TCRdb year 2020). Regarding the study in general: The collaborator samples originated in the United States, Italy and Spain and spanned the acute and convalescent phases of COVID-19. HLA class I and class II types, where available, came from metadata supplied by the sample provider rather than from assay-based typing. The repertoires were released in a freely available public database meant as a resource for research on the immune response to SARS-CoV-2. Nearly every sample came with metadata listing a de-identified subject ID, COVID-19 status, age in years and sex. The prospective study material was composed of cDNA or gDNA derived from T cells, B-cell-depleted T cells, or PBMCs. The samples were drawn from two sources: the first 160 participants of the ongoing ImmuneRACE study, and 1,200 or so subjects contributed by 6 global collaborators. Deeply sampled blood TCRbeta repertoires from subjects exposed to, actively infected with, or recovered from COVID-19 were included in the dataset. Findings and caveats that apply to the study as a whole: Clinical and demographic metadata were provided uncurated, with the amount varying by source and participant.

This clone has a single count. Its antigen remains unidentified. No clone much larger than this one lies a single base away; base qualities are absent. From a lookup of the germline V gene, CDR1 and CDR2 are SGHTA and FQGNSA. The CDR3 has 15 amino acids, counting the end cysteine and phenylalanine. Only the CDR3 DNA is retained, 45 bases long and in frame from the first base. V lost 5 bases and J lost 2 bases, and the count of bases not matched to a germline gene is 3. The collaborating institutions used their own protocols to collect whole blood in K2EDTA tubes. For TCRbeta analysis, collaborators shipped samples in one of three forms: frozen whole blood, isolated PBMCs, or DNA extracted from either of those sample types. TCRbeta CDR3 regions were amplified from genomic DNA using the immunoSEQ Assay, a bias-controlled multiplex PCR. The paper's data handling went like this. Nucleated cell counts per sample were estimated from amplification of reference gene primers within the assay. To quantify the absolute abundance of each unique TCRbeta CDR3 rearrangement, sequence reads were collapsed and filtered. For each sample, productive Simpson clonality was calculated by taking the square root of Simpson's diversity index across productive rearrangements. TCRdb mirrors the immuneACCESS table, restricted to in-frame sequences. Some clones are absent from its copies; in checked studies, under half trace to an unresolved V gene, and the reason for the others is unknown. V and J calls and clone size are copied from that table; D and trimming were computed from the DNA. This sample is represented by approximately 160,000 clones; 85% to 90% of them were singletons. The top ten clonotypes cover 4% of the sample.

Sequencing was carried out using peripheral blood. The receptor comes from a woman between 65 and 79 years old with acute or convalescent COVID-19. The chain is assembled from TRBV7-2 and TRBJ2-6; the junction holds 7 bases that match TRBD1. In nucleotide form, the sequence is TGTGCCAGCAGCCCCGACAGGGCTGGGGCCAACGTCCTGACTTTC. Its translation is CASSPDRAGANVLTF.